This TCR beta chain was sequenced for a study of T-cell reconstitution after alpha-beta-depleted transplantation in children. The length of the CDR3 is 11 residues. The V end was cut by 3 bases, the J end by 15 bases, with 12 bases between. Unique molecular identifiers were incorporated into the prepared TCRbeta library. Using its own MiXCR run on the PCR reads, TCRdb lists one record per CDR3 protein. The sample records 600,000 to 700,000 distinct CDR3 sequences, 15% to 20% being singletons. The TCR originated in a human donor who donated a stem cell graft to a child with acute myeloid leukemia. The chain employs TRBV12-3 or TRBV12-4 and TRBJ2-1, with D maybe TRBD1 (6 bases). This specimen was PBMCs from the stem cell graft donor, taken from the stem cell graft. CDR3 sequence: CASSLNRALFF. For the CDR3, the DNA is TGTGCCAGCAGTTTGAACAGGGCGCTGTTCTTC.